The clone carrying this T cell receptor beta chain showed up just once. The data originate from a study of blood T cell repertoires in COVID-19. Study summary: Collection of acute and convalescent COVID-19 samples took place in the United States, Italy and Spain.

Only in-frame clones appear in the TCRdb table, and some are missing; sequencing was by immunoSEQ multiplex PCR. The table lists 230,000 or so clones, around 81% of them singletons, with 4% to 5.5% in the top ten. V lost 0 bases, J lost 7 bases, and 4 bases stayed unmatched. The CDR3 extends over 15 amino acids. Germline-derived CDR1 and CDR2 are LNHDA and SQIVND (reference sequence). V usage is TRBV19 and J usage is TRBJ2-4; 9 bases map to TRBD1. This TCR derives from a man between 45 and 60 years old with active or convalescent COVID-19. Input material: peripheral blood. The chain's CDR3 is CASSIDHGTGNIQYF. CDR3 sequence (DNA): TGTGCCAGTAGTATAGATCACGGGACAGGGAACATTCAGTACTTC.